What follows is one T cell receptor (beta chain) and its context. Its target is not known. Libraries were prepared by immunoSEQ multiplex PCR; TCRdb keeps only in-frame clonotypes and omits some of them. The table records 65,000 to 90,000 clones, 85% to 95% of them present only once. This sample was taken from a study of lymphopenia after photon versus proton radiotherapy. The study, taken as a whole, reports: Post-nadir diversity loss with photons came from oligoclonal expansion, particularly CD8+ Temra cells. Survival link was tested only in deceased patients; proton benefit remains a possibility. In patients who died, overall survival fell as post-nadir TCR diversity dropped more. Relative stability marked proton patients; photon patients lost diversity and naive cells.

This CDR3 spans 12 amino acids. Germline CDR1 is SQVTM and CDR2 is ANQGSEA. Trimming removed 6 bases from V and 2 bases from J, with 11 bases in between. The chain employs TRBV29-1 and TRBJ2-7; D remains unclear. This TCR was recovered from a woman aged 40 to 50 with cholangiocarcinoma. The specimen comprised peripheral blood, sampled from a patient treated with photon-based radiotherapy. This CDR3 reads CSVKADAYEQYF. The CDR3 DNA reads TGCAGCGTGAAAGCAGATGCCTACGAGCAGTACTTC.